This passage covers 24 T cell receptor beta chains from one sample sequenced in a study of cytomegalovirus exposure and HLA in healthy donors. PCR primers comprised 60 Vbeta and 13 Jbeta primers. Profiled with immunoSEQ multiplex PCR; TCRdb holds only in-frame clones, not every one. The top ten clones hold approximately 0.4% of a sample with 150,000 to 200,000 clones, roughly 83% of them seen once. What was sequenced was PBMCs. The receptors were gathered from a male donor in good health and CMV-seropositive.

The J gene is TRBJ2-6, the V gene TRBV9, with 9 bases fitting TRBD2. V was pared by 2 bases and J by 0 bases, with 12 bases of the junction left unmatched. CDR1 is SGDLS, CDR2 YYNGEE, per germline. CDR3 length equals 20 residues. This CDR3 is CASSVGLLAGSGSGANVLTF. The DNA for the CDR3 is TGTGCCAGCAGCGTCGGGCTTCTAGCGGGGAGCGGCTCTGGGGCCAACGTCCTGACTTTC.

In nucleotides, the CDR3 is TGCGCCAGCTTTGTGCTAGTTGGGGATACGCAGTATTTT. The encoded protein is CASFVLVGDTQYF. J is TRBJ2-3 and V is TRBV5-1; D is uncertain. This CDR3 has 13 residues. Germline V CDR1 and CDR2: SGHRS, YFSETQ. Between the trimmed V and J ends, which lost 7 bases and 6 bases, there was a span of 15 bases.

This rearrangement joins TRBV13 to TRBJ2-5; TRBD1 matches at 8 bases. This CDR3 contains 18 residues. The V gene end was trimmed by 5 bases and the J gene end by 0 bases; junction bases not matched to a gene: 14. CDR1 and CDR2 (germline): PRHDT, FYEKMQ (reference sequence). Here the CDR3 reads CASSALYRSTGDQETQYF. The CDR3 nucleotides read TGTGCCAGCAGCGCCTTATACCGATCGACAGGGGACCAAGAGACCCAGTACTTC.

This clone showed up just once. The chain employs TRBV6-1 and TRBJ2-3; 14 nucleotides agree with TRBD2. The CDR3 length is 18 residues. With V trimmed by 2 bases and J by 3 bases, 7 bases remained unmatched. The V gene's germline CDR1 is MNHNS and CDR2 SASEGT. The CDR3 sequence is CASSEFDGTSGGTDTQYF. In nucleotides, the CDR3 is TGTGCCAGCAGTGAATTTGACGGGACTAGCGGGGGAACAGATACGCAGTATTTT.

This rearrangement joins TRBV5-1 to TRBJ2-5; D is unclear. The CDR3 runs to 14 residues. Trimming left V 0 bases short and J 5 bases short, with 11 bases between. The V gene's germline CDR1 is SGHRS and CDR2 YFSETQ. In DNA, the CDR3 is TGCGCCAGCAGCTTGGGGGCCAGCCGGGAGACCCAGTACTTC. The encoded protein is CASSLGASRETQYF.

This sequence joins TRBV4-1 and TRBJ1-1, with D uncertain. CDR1 is MGHRA and CDR2 is YSYEKL in the germline V gene. This CDR3 spans 15 amino acids. V was shortened by 0 bases and J by 3 bases, with 11 bases between the two germline ends. CDR3 residues: CASSQDLGGDTEAFF. The CDR3 nucleotides read TGCGCCAGCAGCCAAGATCTTGGTGGAGACACTGAAGCTTTCTTT.

This clone occurred once. For the CDR3, the DNA is TGTGCCTGCCCTCCTAGCGGGAGTTTGACAGATACGCAGTATTTT. This codes for CACPPSGSLTDTQYF. V is TRBV30 and J is TRBJ2-3, with TRBD2 identical over 10 bases. Losses at the gene ends were 6 bases for V and 3 bases for J; bases not matched to a gene: 9. Germline V CDR1 and CDR2: GTSNPN, SVGIG (reference sequence). This CDR3 has 15 residues.

In its sample, this clone was seen once. The V and J genes are TRBV11-2 and TRBJ2-7; TRBD2 matches 7 bases. V lost 10 bases, J lost 0 bases, and 12 bases stayed unmatched. Germline assignment: CDR1 SGHAT and CDR2 FQNNGV. The CDR3 runs 15 residues. CDR3 sequence: CATMGGVRSSYEQYF. As DNA, the CDR3 is TGTGCCACCATGGGAGGGGTTCGGAGCTCCTACGAGCAGTACTTC.

The chain uses TRBV5-1 and TRBJ1-5, with a tentative D call TRBD1 (6 bases). Germline values: CDR1 SGHRS, CDR2 YFSETQ. Trimming left V 4 bases short and J 1 base short, with 12 bases between. The CDR3 has 15 residues. In nucleotides, the CDR3 is TGCGCCAGCAGCCCGGACAGTTTGAGCAATCAGCCCCAGCATTTT. Translated: CASSPDSLSNQPQHF.

V gene TRBV11-2 combines with J gene TRBJ1-3; D gene unclear. From germline, CDR1 is SGHAT and CDR2 FQNNGV. The germline V and J ends were trimmed by 3 bases and 0 bases, with 21 bases remaining between them. This CDR3 comprises 19 residues. In nucleotides, the CDR3 is TGTGCCAGCAGCTTCTGGAGTCGGGCAGCGGATAGCTCTGGAAACACCATATATTTT. Translated: CASSFWSRAADSSGNTIYF.

V gene TRBV18 combines with J gene TRBJ2-3; possibly TRBD2 for D (5 bases). V lost 2 bases and J lost 2, with 11 bases in between. Germline values: CDR1 KGHSH, CDR2 LQKENI. CDR3 size: 15 residues. The CDR3 loop reads CASSPGRGDTDTQYF. The CDR3 nucleotides are TGTGCCAGCTCACCAGGACGGGGAGACACAGATACGCAGTATTTT.

A few counts support this clone. This chain joins TRBV11-2 and TRBJ1-4; the D gene is possibly TRBD1 (5 bases). The CDR3 consists of 15 residues. Per germline, CDR1 SGHAT and CDR2 FQNNGV. V shed 3 bases and J shed 6 bases, with 14 bases lying between them. CDR3 protein: CASSFQGLRDEKLFF. As DNA, the CDR3 is TGTGCCAGCAGCTTTCAGGGCTTAAGAGATGAAAAACTGTTTTTT.

This clone came up once. The V call is TRBV4-1, the J call TRBJ2-1; the match to TRBD1 covers 8 bases. The CDR3 sequence is 17 residues long. With V trimmed by 4 bases and J by 2 bases, 10 bases remained unmatched. The germline gives CDR1 MGHRA, CDR2 YSYEKL. CDR3 nucleotide sequence: TGCGCCAGCAGCCGAGGAGGTGGGACAGGCACCTACAATGAGCAGTTCTTC. Translating gives CASSRGGGTGTYNEQFF.

The chain combines TRBV9 with TRBJ2-2; 7 nucleotides align to TRBD1. There are 17 residues in the CDR3. The germline V gene has CDR1 SGDLS and CDR2 YYNGEE. Trimming cost V 0 bases and J 1 base; bases outside gene matches: 6. The CDR3 loop is CASSVGGTVWNTGELFF. CDR3 sequence (DNA): TGTGCCAGCAGCGTAGGGGGGACAGTCTGGAACACCGGGGAGCTGTTTTTT.

The rearrangement uses TRBV5-4 and TRBJ2-7; 10 positions agree with TRBD1. This CDR3 is built from 16 residues. Trimming took 1 base from V and 3 from J; bases not matched to a gene: 7. CDR1 SGHNT and CDR2 YYREEE come from the germline V gene (reference sequence). Here the CDR3 reads CASSLFGTGAIYEQYF. As DNA, the CDR3 is TGTGCCAGCAGCTTGTTCGGGACAGGGGCGATCTACGAGCAGTACTTC.

This clone was seen a handful of times. The gene calls are TRBV18 and TRBJ2-7; perhaps TRBD2 as D (6 bases). Trimming shortened V by 2 bases and J by 6 bases, and 11 bases separated the two germline ends. Germline V CDR1 and CDR2: KGHSH, LQKENI. The CDR3 sequence is 13 residues long. The CDR3 sequence: CASSPTQGGEQYF. CDR3 sequence (DNA): TGTGCCAGCTCACCAACCCAGGGAGGCGAGCAGTACTTC.

With regard to this clone: One end of the junction varies from germline; a read error may be responsible. The chain combines TRBV6-5 with TRBJ2-7; D not resolved. Germline CDR1 is MNHEY and CDR2 is SVGAGI. The CDR3 is made up of 8 amino acids. CDR3 nucleotide sequence: TGTGCCAGCAGTTACTTCCTTTTC. This sequence encodes CASSYFLF.

The V gene is TRBV6-5, the J gene TRBJ2-7, with 8 bases fitting TRBD1. V was clipped by 6 bases and J by 5 bases; unmatched bases: 3. CDR3 length: 12 residues. The germline gives CDR1 MNHEY, CDR2 SVGAGI. The CDR3 sequence: CASRQGQDEQYF. For the CDR3, the DNA is TGTGCCAGCAGGCAGGGACAGGACGAGCAGTACTTC.

The gene calls are TRBV7-2 and TRBJ2-1, with 10 positions matching TRBD2. The V gene end was trimmed by 7 bases and the J gene end by 5 bases; junction bases not matched to a gene: 5. CDR1 and CDR2 from the germline V gene are SGHTA and FQGNSA. This CDR3 region has 14 residues. The CDR3 bases are TGTGCCAGCACCATACTAGCGGGGAACAATGAGCAGTTCTTC. This codes for CASTILAGNNEQFF.

The V and J genes are TRBV5-6 and TRBJ2-5, with a possible D match to TRBD1 (6 bases). The CDR3 totals 13 residues. The germline CDR1 and CDR2 sequences are SGHDT and YYEEEE. V was shortened by 0 bases and J by 4 bases, with 7 bases between the two germline ends. The CDR3 region has the DNA TGTGCCAGCAGCTTGGACAGGGTAGAGACCCAGTACTTC. This gives the protein CASSLDRVETQYF.

This rearrangement joins TRBV2 to TRBJ1-5, with a weak D call TRBD1 (5 bases). The CDR3 contains 13 residues. V was trimmed by 10 bases and J by 0 bases, leaving 10 bases between them. CDR1 is SNHLY, CDR2 FYNNEI, per germline. As DNA, the CDR3 is TGTGCCATCCAGGGTTATAGCAATCAGCCCCAGCATTTT. It encodes CAIQGYSNQPQHF. Variable domain in full (rest from reference TRBV2 and TRBJ1-5): EPEVTQTPSHQVTQMGQEVILRCVPISNHLYFYWYRQILGQKVEFLVSFYNNEISEKSEIFDDQFSVERPDGSNFTLKIRSTKLEDSAMYFCAIQGYSNQPQHFGDGTRLSIL.

The rearrangement uses TRBV4-2 and TRBJ2-1; D call uncertain. The germline gives CDR1 LGHNA, CDR2 YNFKEQ. Trimming stripped 1 base from V and 10 bases from J, with 5 bases between. The CDR3 covers 11 residues. CDR3: CASSQGLEQFF. The CDR3 region has the DNA TGTGCCAGCAGCCAAGGTCTCGAGCAGTTCTTC.

V is TRBV13 and J is TRBJ2-7; 7 bases agree with TRBD1. The germline gives CDR1 PRHDT, CDR2 FYEKMQ (reference sequence). The ends lost 3 bases at V and 2 bases at J; junction bases unmatched: 1. The CDR3 extends over 13 amino acids. CDR3 in amino acids: CASSLGQTYEQYF. DNA of the CDR3: TGTGCCAGCAGCTTGGGACAGACCTACGAGCAGTACTTC.

The chain combines TRBV5-4 with TRBJ2-7, with 7 bases that match TRBD1. This CDR3 contains 13 residues. The V gene's germline CDR1 is SGHNT and CDR2 YYREEE (reference sequence). After removal of 1 base from V and 6 bases from J, the junction contained 4 bases not matched to a gene. As DNA, the CDR3 is TGTGCCAGCAGCTTGTCAGGGGGTAGCGAGCAGTACTTC. The encoded protein is CASSLSGGSEQYF.